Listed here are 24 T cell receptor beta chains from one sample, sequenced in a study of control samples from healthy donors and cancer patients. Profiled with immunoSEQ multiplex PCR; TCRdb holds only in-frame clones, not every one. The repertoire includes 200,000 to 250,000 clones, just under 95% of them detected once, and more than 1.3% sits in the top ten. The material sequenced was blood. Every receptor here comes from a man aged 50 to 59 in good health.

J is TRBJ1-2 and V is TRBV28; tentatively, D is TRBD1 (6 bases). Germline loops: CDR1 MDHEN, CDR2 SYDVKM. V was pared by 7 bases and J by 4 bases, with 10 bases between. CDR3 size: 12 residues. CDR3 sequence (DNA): TGTGCCAGCAAGGAAGGGGGCTATGGCTACACCTTC. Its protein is CASKEGGYGYTF.

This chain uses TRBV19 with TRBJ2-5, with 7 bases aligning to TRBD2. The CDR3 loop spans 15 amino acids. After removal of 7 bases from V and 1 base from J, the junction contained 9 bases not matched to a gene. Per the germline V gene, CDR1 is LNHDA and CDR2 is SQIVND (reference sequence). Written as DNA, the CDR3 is TGTGCCAGTACCGAACTGGGCGGGAGCCAAGAGACCCAGTACTTC. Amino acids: CASTELGGSQETQYF.

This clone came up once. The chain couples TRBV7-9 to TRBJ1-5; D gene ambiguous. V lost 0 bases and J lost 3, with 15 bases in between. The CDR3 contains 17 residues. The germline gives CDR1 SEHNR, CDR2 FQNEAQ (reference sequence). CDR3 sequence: CASSLANRSDLNQPQHF. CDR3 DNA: TGTGCCAGCAGCTTAGCGAATCGGTCGGACCTCAATCAGCCCCAGCATTTT.

The CDR3 DNA reads TGTGCCAGCAGCTTGGGACTAGCGGACGGAAAGCAGTATTTT. Translated: CASSLGLADGKQYF. The chain combines TRBV5-5 with TRBJ2-3; 9 bases align to TRBD2. With V trimmed by 0 bases and J by 11 bases, 7 bases remained unmatched. CDR3 length: 14 amino acids. Germline V CDR1 and CDR2: SGHKS, YYEKEE (reference sequence).

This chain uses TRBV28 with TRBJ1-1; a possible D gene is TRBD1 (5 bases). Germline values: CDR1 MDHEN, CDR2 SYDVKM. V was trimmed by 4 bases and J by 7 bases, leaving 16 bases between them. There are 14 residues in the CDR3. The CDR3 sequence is CASSSGGKGFEAFF. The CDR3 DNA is TGTGCCAGCAGTTCCGGGGGTAAGGGTTTTGAAGCTTTCTTT. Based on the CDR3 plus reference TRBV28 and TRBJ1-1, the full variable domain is DVKVTQSSRYLVKRTGEKVFLECVQDMDHENMFWYRQDPGLGLRLIYFSYDVKMKEKGDIPEGYSVSREKKERFSLILESASTNQTSMYLCASSSGGKGFEAFFGQGTRLTVV.

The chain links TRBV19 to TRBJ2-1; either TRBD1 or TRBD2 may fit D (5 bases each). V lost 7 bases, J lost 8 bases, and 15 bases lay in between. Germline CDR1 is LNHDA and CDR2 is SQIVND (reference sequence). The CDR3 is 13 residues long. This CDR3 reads CASKRKMGDEQFF. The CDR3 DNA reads TGTGCCAGTAAACGCAAGATGGGGGATGAGCAGTTCTTC.

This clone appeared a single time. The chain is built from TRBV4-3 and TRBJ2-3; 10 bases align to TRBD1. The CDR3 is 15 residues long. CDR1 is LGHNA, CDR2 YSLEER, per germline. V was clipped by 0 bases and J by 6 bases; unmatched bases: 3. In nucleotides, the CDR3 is TGCGCCAGCAGCCAAGACAAGGACAGGGGGGATACGCAGTATTTT. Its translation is CASSQDKDRGDTQYF.

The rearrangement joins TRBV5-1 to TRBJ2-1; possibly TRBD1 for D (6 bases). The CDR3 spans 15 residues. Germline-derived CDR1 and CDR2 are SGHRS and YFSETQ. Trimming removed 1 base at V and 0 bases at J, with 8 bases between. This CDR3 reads CASSLTGSSYNEQFF. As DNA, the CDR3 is TGCGCCAGCAGCTTGACAGGGAGCTCCTACAATGAGCAGTTCTTC.

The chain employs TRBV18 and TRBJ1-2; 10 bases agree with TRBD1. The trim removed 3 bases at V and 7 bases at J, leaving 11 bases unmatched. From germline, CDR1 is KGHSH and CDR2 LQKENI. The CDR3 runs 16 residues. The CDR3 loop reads CASSPLLGTGELGYTF. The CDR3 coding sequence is TGTGCCAGCTCACCGCTACTGGGGACAGGGGAACTTGGCTACACCTTC.

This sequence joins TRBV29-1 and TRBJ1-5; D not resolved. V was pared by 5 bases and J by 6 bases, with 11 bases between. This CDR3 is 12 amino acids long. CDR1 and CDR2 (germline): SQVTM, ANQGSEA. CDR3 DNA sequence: TGCAGCGTTCAGGAGGGTAGTCAGCCCCAGCATTTT. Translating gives CSVQEGSQPQHF.

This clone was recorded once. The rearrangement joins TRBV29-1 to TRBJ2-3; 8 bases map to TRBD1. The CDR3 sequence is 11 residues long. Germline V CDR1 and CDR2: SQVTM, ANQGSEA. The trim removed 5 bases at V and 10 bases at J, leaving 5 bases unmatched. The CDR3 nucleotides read TGCAGCGTTCTACAGGGGGACGCGCAGTATTTT. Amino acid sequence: CSVLQGDAQYF.

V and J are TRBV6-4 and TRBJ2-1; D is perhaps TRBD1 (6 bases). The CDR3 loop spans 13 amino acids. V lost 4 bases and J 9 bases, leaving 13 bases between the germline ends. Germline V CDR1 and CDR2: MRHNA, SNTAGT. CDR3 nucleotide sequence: TGTGCCAGCAGTGCGACAGGAGCGGCTGAGCAGTTCTTC. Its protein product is CASSATGAAEQFF.

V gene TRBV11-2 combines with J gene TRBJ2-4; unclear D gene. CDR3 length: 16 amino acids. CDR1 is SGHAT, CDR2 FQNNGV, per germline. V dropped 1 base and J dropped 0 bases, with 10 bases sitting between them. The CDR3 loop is CASSLVFGVAKNIQYF. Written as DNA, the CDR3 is TGTGCCAGCAGCTTAGTTTTTGGGGTAGCCAAAAACATTCAGTACTTC.

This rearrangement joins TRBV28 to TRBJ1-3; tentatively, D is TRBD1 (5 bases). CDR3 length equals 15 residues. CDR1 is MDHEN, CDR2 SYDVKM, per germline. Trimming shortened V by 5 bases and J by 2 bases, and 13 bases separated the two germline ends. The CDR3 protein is CASSNPQGAGNTIYF. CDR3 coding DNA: TGTGCCAGCAGTAACCCCCAGGGAGCTGGAAACACCATATATTTT.

The CDR3 sequence is CASSLDRGPYEQYV. For the CDR3, the DNA is TGTGCCAGCTCACTGGACAGGGGACCCTACGAGCAGTACGTC. This sequence joins TRBV18 and TRBJ2-7, with 9 bases that match TRBD1. CDR1 is KGHSH and CDR2 is LQKENI in the germline V gene. The V and J ends lost 4 bases and 2 bases, in that order; junction bases with no gene match: 3. This CDR3 is 14 amino acids long.

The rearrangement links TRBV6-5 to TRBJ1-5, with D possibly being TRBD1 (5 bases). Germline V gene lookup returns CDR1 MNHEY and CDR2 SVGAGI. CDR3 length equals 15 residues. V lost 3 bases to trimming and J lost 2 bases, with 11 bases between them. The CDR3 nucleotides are TGTGCCAGCAGTTATGGGGGACTGGGCAATCAGCCCCAGCATTTT. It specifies CASSYGGLGNQPQHF.

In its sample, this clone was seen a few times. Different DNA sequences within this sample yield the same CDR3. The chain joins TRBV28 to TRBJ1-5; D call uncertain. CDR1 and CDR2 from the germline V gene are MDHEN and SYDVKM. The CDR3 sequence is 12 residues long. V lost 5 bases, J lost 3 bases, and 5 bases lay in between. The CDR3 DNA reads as TGTGCCAGCAGTCTCCTCAATCAGCCCCAGCATTTT. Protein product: CASSLLNQPQHF.

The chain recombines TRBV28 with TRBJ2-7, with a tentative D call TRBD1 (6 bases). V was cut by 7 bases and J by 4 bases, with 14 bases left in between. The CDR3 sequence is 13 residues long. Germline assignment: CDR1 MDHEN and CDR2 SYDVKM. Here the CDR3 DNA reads TGTGCCAGCACCCCCCGGGACACTTACGAGCAGTACGTC. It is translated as CASTPRDTYEQYV.

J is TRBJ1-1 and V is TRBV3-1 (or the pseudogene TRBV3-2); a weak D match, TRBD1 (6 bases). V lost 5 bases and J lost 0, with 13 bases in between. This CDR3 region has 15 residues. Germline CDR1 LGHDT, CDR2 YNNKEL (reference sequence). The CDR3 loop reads CASSSRTVLNTEAFF. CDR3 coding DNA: TGTGCCAGCAGCTCCCGGACAGTTCTGAACACTGAAGCTTTCTTT.

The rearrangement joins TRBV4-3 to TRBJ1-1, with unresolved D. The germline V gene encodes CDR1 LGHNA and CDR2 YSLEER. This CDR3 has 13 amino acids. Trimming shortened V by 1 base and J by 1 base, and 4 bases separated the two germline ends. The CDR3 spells CASSQGENTEAFF. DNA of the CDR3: TGCGCCAGCAGCCAAGGAGAGAACACTGAAGCTTTCTTT.

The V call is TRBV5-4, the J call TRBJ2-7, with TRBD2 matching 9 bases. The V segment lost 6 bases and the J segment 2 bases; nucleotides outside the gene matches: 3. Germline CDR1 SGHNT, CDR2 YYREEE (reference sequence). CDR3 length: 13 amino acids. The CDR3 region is CASNPSGTYEQYF. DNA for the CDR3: TGTGCCAGCAACCCTAGCGGGACCTACGAGCAGTACTTC.

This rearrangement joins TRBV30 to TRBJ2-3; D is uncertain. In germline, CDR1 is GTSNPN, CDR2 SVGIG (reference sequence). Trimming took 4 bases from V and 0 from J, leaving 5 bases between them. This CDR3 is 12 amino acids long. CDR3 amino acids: CAWTTSTDTQYF. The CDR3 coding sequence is TGTGCCTGGACAACTAGCACAGATACGCAGTATTTT.

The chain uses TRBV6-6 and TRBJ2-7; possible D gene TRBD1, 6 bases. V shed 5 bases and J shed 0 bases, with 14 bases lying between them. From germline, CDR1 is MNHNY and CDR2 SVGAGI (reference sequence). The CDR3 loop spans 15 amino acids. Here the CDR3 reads CASSRIRGSSYEQYF. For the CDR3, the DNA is TGTGCCAGCAGTAGGATCAGGGGAAGCTCCTACGAGCAGTACTTC.

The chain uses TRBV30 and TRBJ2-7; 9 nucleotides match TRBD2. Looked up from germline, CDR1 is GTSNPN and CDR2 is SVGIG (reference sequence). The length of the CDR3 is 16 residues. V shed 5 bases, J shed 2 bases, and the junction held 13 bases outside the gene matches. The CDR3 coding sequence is TGTGCCTGGTCACGAGGAGGGGCGGGGGGGACCTACGAGCAGTACTTC. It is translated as CAWSRGGAGGTYEQYF.